These 21 T cell receptor beta chains share one sample of origin, sequenced in a study of control samples from healthy donors and cancer patients. The repertoire was sequenced with immunoSEQ multiplex PCR; TCRdb's copy has only in-frame clones and lacks some. The sample lists 150,000 to 180,000 clones; approximately 96% were seen once. The sequenced material came from blood. The receptors stem from a man aged 35-49 years in good health.

A single count supports this clone. The V call is TRBV7-2, the J call TRBJ2-7; D remains unclear. Germline CDR1 is SGHTA and CDR2 is FQGNSA. The length of the CDR3 is 15 residues. Trimming removed 2 bases at V and 6 bases at J, with 17 bases between. The CDR3 sequence is CASSLQETVSLEQYF. CDR3 in DNA: TGTGCCAGCAGCTTACAGGAAACTGTCTCTCTCGAGCAGTACTTC.

V and J are TRBV24-1 and TRBJ1-2, with 8 bases identical to TRBD1. The J segment lost 8 bases and the V segment lost 4 bases, leaving 8 bases of the junction unmatched. The germline CDR1 and CDR2 sequences are KGHDR and SFDVKD. The CDR3 consists of 14 residues. The CDR3, as DNA: TGTGCCACCAGTGACCCCGGACAGGGTCAAGGCTACACCTTC. Its translation: CATSDPGQGQGYTF.

The J gene is TRBJ2-6, the V gene TRBV24-1, with a weak D call TRBD1 (6 bases). This CDR3 is 16 amino acids long. CDR1 and CDR2 (germline): KGHDR, SFDVKD. Trimming left V 7 bases short and J 0 bases short, with 12 bases between. For the CDR3, the DNA is TGTGCCACCAGAGGACAGTTTTTCTCTGGGGCCAACGTCCTGACTTTC. Translation: CATRGQFFSGANVLTF.

The chain recombines TRBV3-1 (or the pseudogene TRBV3-2) with TRBJ2-3; D is perhaps TRBD2 (5 bases). This CDR3 is 16 amino acids long. Germline V lookup: CDR1 LGHDT, CDR2 YNNKEL (reference sequence). V lost 1 base, J lost 3 bases, and 14 bases lay in between. The CDR3 spells CASSQGAGVGTDTQYF. The CDR3 DNA sequence: TGTGCCAGCAGCCAAGGCGCCGGGGTGGGAACAGATACGCAGTATTTT.

The count of this clone is one. The chain has TRBV7-2 and TRBJ2-7; D may be TRBD1 (6 bases). Germline V CDR1 and CDR2: SGHTA, FQGNSA. The CDR3 spans 14 residues. V lost 5 bases, J lost 0 bases, and 11 bases lay in between. The DNA of the CDR3 is TGTGCCAGCAGCCGGGTAGGGGGCTCCTACGAGCAGTACTTC. Amino acid sequence: CASSRVGGSYEQYF.

This chain connects TRBV5-6 to TRBJ2-1, with TRBD1 matching 7 bases. J lost 12 bases, V lost 3 bases, and 6 bases had no gene match. The germline CDR1 and CDR2 sequences are SGHDT and YYEEEE. This CDR3 spans 12 amino acids. CDR3 nucleotides: TGTGCCAGCAGCTCCCAGGGGGTAGGGCAGTTCTTC. Translation: CASSSQGVGQFF.

The rearrangement uses TRBV6-5 and TRBJ2-1; 9 bases align to TRBD2. The CDR3 totals 14 residues. J lost 6 bases, V lost 2 bases, and 2 bases had no gene match. Germline assignment: CDR1 MNHEY and CDR2 SVGAGI. The CDR3 is CASSYRRGGNEQFF. The CDR3 DNA sequence: TGTGCCAGCAGTTACCGGCGGGGGGGCAATGAGCAGTTCTTC.

The chain employs TRBV5-1 and TRBJ1-2; 7 nucleotides align to TRBD1. With 0 bases clipped from V and 9 bases from J, the junction kept 5 bases outside the gene matches. In germline, CDR1 is SGHRS, CDR2 YFSETQ. This CDR3 is 13 amino acids long. The CDR3 spells CASSLEGGFSYTF. Written as DNA, the CDR3 is TGCGCCAGCAGCTTGGAAGGGGGCTTTAGCTACACCTTC.

The chain is built from TRBV6-2 or TRBV6-3 and TRBJ2-5, with D unresolved. Looked up from germline, CDR1 is MNHEY and CDR2 is SVGEGT. The CDR3 consists of 11 residues. The V end lost 6 bases, the J end lost 5 bases, and 7 bases lay between the germline ends. CDR3 in DNA: TGTGCCAGCAGCCCCGGGGAGACCCAGTACTTC. Translation gives CASSPGETQYF.

The genes are TRBV7-9 and TRBJ1-1; D remains unclear. V shed 5 bases and J shed 7 bases, with 17 bases lying between them. CDR3 length equals 14 residues. The germline CDR1 and CDR2 sequences are SEHNR and FQNEAQ (reference sequence). The CDR3 bases are TGTGCCAGCAGCCACCCCCACGCGCGGGGTGAAGCTTTCTTT. Translating gives CASSHPHARGEAFF.

The V and J genes are TRBV21-1 and TRBJ1-2; the listed D gene, TRBD1, was not tested against the DNA. TRBV21-1 is given as a pseudogene. The CDR3 spans 14 residues. The CDR3 nucleotides read TGTGCCAGCAGCCGTCGGACAGCATTCTATGGCTACACCTTC. This translates into CASSRRTAFYGYTF.

The gene calls are TRBV5-1 and TRBJ1-2; 9 bases map to TRBD1. The CDR3 is made up of 15 amino acids. The germline gives CDR1 SGHRS, CDR2 YFSETQ. Trimming cost V 4 bases and J 5 bases; bases outside gene matches: 9. In DNA, the CDR3 is TGCGCCAGCAGCCCTCGGGGACAGGGTAATTATGGCTACACCTTC. Translating gives CASSPRGQGNYGYTF.

This clone was found a few times. This chain joins TRBV5-4 and TRBJ1-1; no firm D call. Germline V lookup: CDR1 SGHNT, CDR2 YYREEE (reference sequence). V gave up 0 bases and J gave up 3 bases, with 9 bases separating them. The CDR3 length is 14 residues. This CDR3 reads CASSLGAGHTEAFF. CDR3 nucleotide sequence: TGTGCCAGCAGCTTGGGTGCAGGCCACACTGAAGCTTTCTTT. Drawing the rest from reference TRBV5-4 and TRBJ1-1, the complete variable domain is ETGVTQSPTHLIKTRGQQVTLRCSSQSGHNTVSWYQQALGQGPQFIFQYYREEENGRGNFPPRFSGLQFPNYSSELNVNALELDDSALYLCASSLGAGHTEAFFGQGTRLTVV.

The chain is built from TRBV2 and TRBJ1-2, with 11 positions matching TRBD1. CDR3 length: 13 residues. The germline CDR1 and CDR2 sequences are SNHLY and FYNNEI. The J segment lost 7 bases and the V segment lost 4 bases, leaving 2 bases of the junction unmatched. This chain's CDR3 is CASSGTGGLGYTF. The CDR3 DNA reads as TGTGCCAGCAGTGGGACAGGGGGCCTTGGCTACACCTTC.

The CDR3, as DNA: TGTGCCAGCAGCCCCACACCACGGGGGCTCTCCTACGAGCAGTACTTC. Encoded protein: CASSPTPRGLSYEQYF. The rearrangement uses TRBV3-1 (or the pseudogene TRBV3-2) and TRBJ2-7, with D perhaps assigned TRBD1 or TRBD2 (6 bases each). Germline V gene lookup returns CDR1 LGHDT and CDR2 YNNKEL (reference sequence). The CDR3 totals 16 residues. Trimming took 4 bases from V and 0 from J, leaving 16 bases between them.

The chain couples TRBV3-1 (or the pseudogene TRBV3-2) to TRBJ1-1; 8 positions match TRBD1. V gave up 2 bases and J gave up 7 bases; unmatched junction bases: 18. The length of the CDR3 is 18 residues. The germline V gene has CDR1 LGHDT and CDR2 YNNKEL (reference sequence). The CDR3 region has the DNA TGTGCCAGCAGCCAACCCAGACAGGGGCTAACTCCGGGGGTTGAAGCTTTCTTT. It codes for CASSQPRQGLTPGVEAFF.

This chain uses TRBV2 with TRBJ1-5; D gene uncertain. This CDR3 region has 15 residues. Germline V gene lookup returns CDR1 SNHLY and CDR2 FYNNEI. The V end was cut by 1 base, the J end by 0 bases, with 7 bases between. CDR3 protein: CASSEGQSSNQPQHF. The CDR3 region has the DNA TGTGCCAGCAGTGAAGGGCAGAGTAGCAATCAGCCCCAGCATTTT.

The V call is TRBV24-1, the J call TRBJ2-5; no firm D call. Trimming pared 0 bases from V and 7 bases from J, leaving 2 bases between. This CDR3 contains 11 residues. From germline, CDR1 is KGHDR and CDR2 SFDVKD. The CDR3 DNA reads as TGTGCCACCAGTGATTTGTGGACCCAGTACTTC. Translated, it gives CATSDLWTQYF.

This clone was picked up one time. The gene calls are TRBV27 and TRBJ2-2, with D tentatively TRBD1 (6 bases). The V end lost 6 bases, the J end lost 4 bases, and 12 bases lay between the germline ends. The CDR3 runs 14 residues. Germline V gene lookup returns CDR1 MNHEY and CDR2 SMNVEV (reference sequence). The CDR3 loop is CASRRQVFTGELFF. For the CDR3, the DNA is TGTGCCAGCAGGAGACAGGTCTTCACCGGGGAGCTGTTTTTT.

The chain links TRBV10-1 to TRBJ2-3; D gene uncertain. The length of the CDR3 is 17 residues. Germline values: CDR1 WNHNN, CDR2 SYGVQD (reference sequence). Trimming removed 0 bases from V and 0 bases from J, with 13 bases in between. This chain's CDR3 is CASSESVQRISTDTQYF. CDR3 nucleotide sequence: TGCGCCAGCAGTGAGTCGGTCCAGAGGATTAGCACAGATACGCAGTATTTT.

V usage is TRBV6-5 and J usage is TRBJ2-7; TRBD1 is a possible D gene (5 bases). Trimming left V 6 bases short and J 4 bases short, with 10 bases between. Germline V CDR1 and CDR2: MNHEY, SVGAGI. This CDR3 spans 12 amino acids. Here the CDR3 reads CASSRDSYEQYF. DNA for the CDR3: TGTGCCAGCAGCCGTGACAGTTACGAGCAGTACTTC.